The 20 T cell receptor beta chains presented below share a single source sample, sequenced in a study of blood T cells in healthy people across ages. Primed by a sample-barcoded 5' primer and a J-beta primer mix, a second PCR proceeded for 7 to 11 cycles. MiXCR, run by TCRdb on the 5' RACE reads, gives a single entry per CDR3 protein. The table shows hundreds of thousands of distinct CDR3 sequences, with 25% to 30% occurring only once. The sample consisted of blood. These receptors all come from a woman at least 80 years old in good health.

This clonotype came up many times. V and J are TRBV7-2 and TRBJ2-5, with D tentatively TRBD2 (7 bases). The V gene's germline CDR1 is SGHTA and CDR2 FQGNSA. The CDR3 is 15 amino acids. V was shortened by 1 base and J by 2 bases, with 11 bases between the two germline ends. The CDR3 nucleotides are TGTGCCAGCAGCTTAGAGGGGGGGACGCAAGAGACCCAGTACTTC. Its translation: CASSLEGGTQETQYF.

This clonotype is labeled large (0.1 to 1%). This chain uses TRBV16 with TRBJ2-7; 10 bases map to TRBD2. The CDR3 spans 15 residues. Germline V gene lookup returns CDR1 KGHSY and CDR2 FQNENV. The V segment lost 6 bases and the J segment 6 bases; nucleotides outside the gene matches: 11. The CDR3 nucleotides are TGTGCCAGCAGAGGATATAGCGGGGGGTCATCCGAGCAGTACTTC. This encodes CASRGYSGGSSEQYF. Full variable domain (remainder filled in from reference TRBV16 and TRBJ2-7): GEEVAQTPKHLVRGEGQKAKLYCAPIKGHSYVFWYQQVLKNEFKFLISFQNENVFDETGMPKERFSAKCLPNSPCSLEIQATKLEDSAVYFCASRGYSGGSSEQYFGPGTRLTVT.

The V and J genes are TRBV29-1 and TRBJ2-5; 13 nucleotides line up with TRBD2. Trimming took 7 bases from V and 11 from J; bases not matched to a gene: 7. Germline lookup yields CDR1 SQVTM and CDR2 ANQGSEA. The CDR3 spans 12 residues. CDR3 sequence: CSAPGLAGEQYF. CDR3 DNA sequence: TGCAGCGCCCCTGGACTAGCGGGAGAGCAGTACTTC.

This clonotype was seen ten or more times. This chain joins TRBV12-5 and TRBJ2-1, with 8 bases lining up with TRBD1. The CDR3 has 16 residues. V gave up 3 bases and J gave up 6 bases; unmatched junction bases: 10. From germline, CDR1 is LGHNT and CDR2 FRNRAP. The CDR3 protein is CASGLSLGQGGNEQFF. The CDR3 DNA follows: TGTGCTAGTGGTTTATCGCTCGGACAGGGTGGCAATGAGCAGTTCTTC.

The chain links TRBV6-1 to TRBJ1-2; D gene uncertain. This CDR3 comprises 15 residues. V lost 1 base, J lost 8 bases, and 17 bases lay in between. Germline-derived CDR1 and CDR2 are MNHNS and SASEGT. CDR3 bases: TGTGCCAGCAGTGAAGGGAAGGGAACCCGAAACGGCTACACCTTC. It is translated as CASSEGKGTRNGYTF.

This clonotype has ten or more counts. The V call is TRBV29-1, the J call TRBJ2-7, with 7 nucleotides matching TRBD1. This CDR3 contains 13 residues. The V segment lost 2 bases and the J segment 6 bases; nucleotides outside the gene matches: 7. The germline gives CDR1 SQVTM, CDR2 ANQGSEA. CDR3 nucleotides: TGCAGCGTTGAAAACAGGGGATCGGGCGAGCAGTACTTC. Protein product: CSVENRGSGEQYF.

This rearrangement joins TRBV6-6 to TRBJ2-3, with TRBD2 identical over 10 bases. Per the germline V gene, CDR1 is MNHNY and CDR2 is SVGAGI (reference sequence). The CDR3 consists of 15 residues. V shed 5 bases, J shed 5 bases, and the junction held 7 bases outside the gene matches. Written as DNA, the CDR3 is TGTGCCAGCAGTGAGCGGGAGGGCCCAGGAGATACGCAGTATTTT. It translates to CASSEREGPGDTQYF.

The V gene is TRBV7-2, the J gene TRBJ2-6; D is possibly TRBD1 (6 bases). There are 15 residues in the CDR3. The V end lost 5 bases, the J end lost 4 bases, and 12 bases lay between the germline ends. Germline values: CDR1 SGHTA, CDR2 FQGNSA. The CDR3: CASSEQGFGANVLTF. As DNA, the CDR3 is TGTGCCAGCAGCGAACAGGGCTTCGGGGCCAACGTCCTGACTTTC.

DNA of the CDR3: TGTGCCATCAGTGAGTCTGGGAGGGAGACTGAAGCTTTCTTT. The encoded protein is CAISESGRETEAFF. This chain joins TRBV10-3 and TRBJ1-1; D not certain. The length of the CDR3 is 14 residues. V was pared by 0 bases and J by 5 bases, with 10 bases between. The germline V gene has CDR1 ENHRY and CDR2 SYGVKD.

The sample holds many counts of this clonotype. The V and J genes are TRBV20-1 and TRBJ2-1; D may be TRBD2 (6 bases). V gave up 2 bases and J gave up 3 bases, with 11 bases separating them. The CDR3 contains 14 residues. Germline V lookup: CDR1 DFQATT, CDR2 SNEGSKA (reference sequence). Here the CDR3 reads CSARPLDYYNEQFF. CDR3 in DNA: TGCAGTGCTAGACCCTTGGACTACTACAATGAGCAGTTCTTC.

This clonotype was observed at least ten times. J is TRBJ2-4 and V is TRBV6-1, with D perhaps TRBD1 or TRBD2 (5 bases each). Germline-derived CDR1 and CDR2 are MNHNS and SASEGT. V was cut by 6 bases and J by 2 bases, with 11 bases left in between. This CDR3 comprises 14 residues. The CDR3 DNA reads as TGTGCCAGCAGGGGACCTGGCACCAAAAACATTCAGTACTTC. Translation: CASRGPGTKNIQYF.

The chain is built from TRBV28 and TRBJ1-5, with D uncertain. The V end was cut by 5 bases, the J end by 4 bases, with 3 bases between. This CDR3 contains 11 residues. Germline V gene data show CDR1 as MDHEN and CDR2 as SYDVKM. The CDR3 region has the DNA TGTGCCAGCAGTACAAATCAGCCCCAGCATTTT. The encoded protein is CASSTNQPQHF. Looking up the rest from reference TRBV28 and TRBJ1-5 gives the full variable domain: DVKVTQSSRYLVKRTGEKVFLECVQDMDHENMFWYRQDPGLGLRLIYFSYDVKMKEKGDIPEGYSVSREKKERFSLILESASTNQTSMYLCASSTNQPQHFGDGTRLSIL.

In the case of this clonotype: A much larger clone differs from this one at a single base, so this may be a read error. This rearrangement joins TRBV28 to TRBJ2-1; 13 positions match TRBD2. The CDR3 extends over 19 amino acids. Germline-derived CDR1 and CDR2 are MDHEN and SYDVKM. The CDR3 reads CASSLRLAGGRSSYNERFF. The CDR3 bases are TGTGCCAGCAGTTTAAGACTAGCGGGGGGTAGGAGCTCCTACAATGAGCGGTTCTTC.

This clonotype was recorded at least ten times. The gene calls are TRBV3-1 and TRBJ2-3; unclear D gene. Germline values: CDR1 LGHDT, CDR2 YNNKEL (reference sequence). V lost 6 bases to trimming and J lost 0 bases, with 10 bases between them. The CDR3 consists of 14 residues. The CDR3 sequence: CASSELPSTDTQYF. CDR3 nucleotide sequence: TGTGCCAGCAGTGAACTGCCCAGCACAGATACGCAGTATTTT.

This clonotype was seen a handful of times. The genes are TRBV5-1 and TRBJ1-1; 7 nucleotides line up with TRBD1. The J segment lost 8 bases and the V segment lost 4 bases, leaving 11 bases of the junction unmatched. The CDR3 contains 14 residues. Germline-derived CDR1 and CDR2 are SGHRS and YFSETQ. For the CDR3, the DNA is TGCGCCAGCAGCCCCAACAGGGGAGGTGCGGAAGCTTTCTTT. Protein sequence: CASSPNRGGAEAFF.

The rearrangement joins TRBV20-1 to TRBJ1-4; no definite D call. CDR3 length: 15 amino acids. Trimming cost V 0 bases and J 3 bases, with 11 bases left between them. Germline V gene lookup returns CDR1 DFQATT and CDR2 SNEGSKA (reference sequence). The CDR3 protein is CSARDGLRANEKLFF. The CDR3 coding sequence is TGCAGTGCTAGAGATGGTCTGAGGGCTAATGAAAAACTGTTTTTT.

The chain employs TRBV12-3 or TRBV12-4 and TRBJ1-5; TRBD1 is a possible D gene (6 bases). The CDR3 is made up of 16 amino acids. V lost 6 bases, J lost 3 bases, and 18 bases lay in between. The CDR3 spells CASSLWAGAINQPQHF. The CDR3 coding sequence is TGTGCCAGCAGCCTCTGGGCGGGGGCCATCAATCAGCCCCAGCATTTT.

This clonotype showed up many times. The chain links TRBV9 to TRBJ1-2; D is ambiguous. The CDR3 loop spans 12 amino acids. CDR1 is SGDLS and CDR2 is YYNGEE in the germline V gene. V dropped 0 bases and J dropped 6 bases, with 6 bases sitting between them. The CDR3 region has the DNA TGTGCCAGCAGCGTAGGCGGTGATGGCTACACCTTC. It encodes CASSVGGDGYTF.

Points on this clonotype: Germline is not matched at one junction end, which may reflect a read error. The gene calls are TRBV20-1 and TRBJ2-3; maybe TRBD2 (6 bases). Germline V gene lookup returns CDR1 DFQATT and CDR2 SNEGSKA (reference sequence). This CDR3 is built from 15 residues. Here the CDR3 DNA reads TGCAGTGCCGAAGGTGGGACTTCGATCACAGTTACGCAGTATTTT. Translation gives CSAEGGTSITVTQYF.

This clonotype was counted many times. J is TRBJ1-5 and V is TRBV6-5, with D possibly being TRBD1 (5 bases). Germline values: CDR1 MNHEY, CDR2 SVGAGI. Trimming shortened V by 6 bases and J by 11 bases, and 17 bases separated the two germline ends. This CDR3 spans 13 amino acids. CDR3 loop: CASSYSSGRAQHF. The CDR3 DNA sequence: TGTGCCAGCAGCTACAGCTCGGGACGGGCCCAGCATTTT.